Sequencing of this TCR beta chain was carried out in a study of beta chain features in type 1 diabetes. About the research overall: On cell yields, gender and age, patients and healthy donors were similar.

Points from the study as a whole: TCRB repertoires of naive, central memory and Treg cells appeared more similar among patients than among healthy donors. Insertions were fewer and deletions more numerous at VDJ junctions in type 1 diabetes patients. When Type 1 diabetes patients were examined, their TCRB CDR3s proved moderately but significantly shorter in all four CD4+ subsets.

As every portion of the isolated RNA was reverse transcribed, the sequencing read expressed TCRB transcripts. The protocol was immunoSEQ multiplex PCR, while the TCRdb copy is restricted to in-frame clones and leaves out a portion. In the table there are 250,000 to 300,000 clones, roughly an eighth of which are singletons. Trimming pared 3 bases from V and 2 bases from J, leaving 15 bases between. This CDR3 has 16 residues. Per the germline V gene, CDR1 is LNHDA and CDR2 is SQIVND (reference sequence). As regards this clone: What it recognizes is unknown.

One heparinised blood draw, averaging approximately 120 mL, came from each donor. V and J are TRBV19 and TRBJ2-3; perhaps TRBD1 as D (5 bases). The sequence derives from a man aged 25-45 years with type 1 diabetes. Material for sequencing was naive CD4+ T cells from blood. The chain's CDR3 is CASSIGFDRLTDTQYF. As DNA, the CDR3 is TGTGCCAGTAGTATTGGGTTCGACAGACTCACAGATACGCAGTATTTT. The variable domain in full, with the rest retrieved from reference TRBV19 and TRBJ2-3, is DGGITQSPKYLFRKEGQNVTLSCEQNLNHDAMYWYRQDPGQGLRLIYYSQIVNDFQKGDIAEGYSVSREKKESFPLTVTSAQKNPTAFYLCASSIGFDRLTDTQYFGPGTRLTVL.